This paragraph reports one T cell receptor beta chain. Its antigen remains unknown. The data were taken from a study of glioma-infiltrating T cells after dendritic cell vaccination. Looking at the study overall: Patients had newly diagnosed or recurrent glioblastoma and received dendritic cell vaccines. Study-level results: The cohort had few patients with full blood and tumor sets. TCR clonality showed no direct relationship with survival.

None of the glioblastoma patients had an isocitrate dehydrogenase mutation. V shed 4 bases, J shed 3 bases, and the junction held 5 bases outside the gene matches. The CDR3 spans 14 residues. Germline V gene sequence: CDR1 SGHDN, CDR2 FVKESK. TCRdb's copy holds only in-frame clones and misses some; the assay was immunoSEQ multiplex PCR. The data hold approximately 48,000 clones, with less than 90% observed a single time. The clonotype comes from a human donor with glioblastoma. The chain couples TRBV14 to TRBJ2-5; 7 nucleotides match TRBD2. Sequencing used blood, obtained before dendritic cell vaccination. DNA for the CDR3: TGTGCCAGCAGCCTGGGACTAAACAAAGAGACCCAGTACTTC. Encoded protein: CASSLGLNKETQYF.